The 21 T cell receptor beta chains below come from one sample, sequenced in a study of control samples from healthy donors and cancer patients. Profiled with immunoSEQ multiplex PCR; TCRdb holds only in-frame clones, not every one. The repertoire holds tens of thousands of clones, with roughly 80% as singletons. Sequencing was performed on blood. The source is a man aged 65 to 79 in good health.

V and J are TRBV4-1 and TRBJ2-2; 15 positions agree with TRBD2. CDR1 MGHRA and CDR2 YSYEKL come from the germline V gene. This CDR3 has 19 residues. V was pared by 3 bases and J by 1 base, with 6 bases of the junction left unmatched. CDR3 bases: TGCGCCAGCAGCCACGTGGGACTAGCGGGGGGCAAGAACACCGGGGAGCTGTTTTTT. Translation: CASSHVGLAGGKNTGELFF.

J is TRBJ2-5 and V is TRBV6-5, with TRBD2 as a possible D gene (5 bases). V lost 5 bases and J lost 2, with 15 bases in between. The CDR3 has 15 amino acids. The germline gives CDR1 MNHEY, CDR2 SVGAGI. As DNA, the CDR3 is TGTGCCAGCAGTAGAGGGTCTCAGACACAAGAGACCCAGTACTTC. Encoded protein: CASSRGSQTQETQYF.

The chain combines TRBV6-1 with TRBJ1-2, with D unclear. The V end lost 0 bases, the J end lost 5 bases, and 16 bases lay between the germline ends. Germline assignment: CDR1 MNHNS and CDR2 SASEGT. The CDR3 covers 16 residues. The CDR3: CASSEAGPYDTYGYTF. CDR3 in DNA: TGTGCCAGCAGTGAAGCGGGCCCCTACGACACGTATGGCTACACCTTC.

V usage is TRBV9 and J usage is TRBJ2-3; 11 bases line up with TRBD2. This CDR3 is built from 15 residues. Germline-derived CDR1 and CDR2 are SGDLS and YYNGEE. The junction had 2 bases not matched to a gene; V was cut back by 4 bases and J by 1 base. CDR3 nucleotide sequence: TGTGCCAGCAGCTTGGGACTAGCGGGCACAGATACGCAGTATTTT. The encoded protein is CASSLGLAGTDTQYF. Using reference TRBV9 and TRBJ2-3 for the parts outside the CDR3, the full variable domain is DSGVTQTPKHLITATGQRVTLRCSPRSGDLSVYWYQQSLDQGLQFLIQYYNGEERAKGNILERFSAQQFPDLHSELNLSSLELGDSALYFCASSLGLAGTDTQYFGPGTRLTVL.

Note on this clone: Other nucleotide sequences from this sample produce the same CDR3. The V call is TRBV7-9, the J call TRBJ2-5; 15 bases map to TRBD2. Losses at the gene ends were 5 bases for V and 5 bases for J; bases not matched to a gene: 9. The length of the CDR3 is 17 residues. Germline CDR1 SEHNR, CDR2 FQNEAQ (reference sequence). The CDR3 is CASSPRGTSGGMETQYF. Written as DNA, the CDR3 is TGTGCCAGCAGCCCGAGGGGGACTAGCGGGGGGATGGAGACCCAGTACTTC.

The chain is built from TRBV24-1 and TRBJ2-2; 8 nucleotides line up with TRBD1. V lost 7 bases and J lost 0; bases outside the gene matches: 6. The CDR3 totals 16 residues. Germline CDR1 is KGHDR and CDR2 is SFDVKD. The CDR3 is CATSRQGMANTGELFF. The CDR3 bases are TGTGCCACCAGCCGACAGGGGATGGCGAACACCGGGGAGCTGTTTTTT.

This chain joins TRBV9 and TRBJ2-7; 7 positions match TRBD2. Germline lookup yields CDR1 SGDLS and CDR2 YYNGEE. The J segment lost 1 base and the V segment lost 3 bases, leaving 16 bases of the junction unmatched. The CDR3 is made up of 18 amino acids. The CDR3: CASSGGGLAEPLSYEQYF. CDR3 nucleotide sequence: TGTGCCAGCAGCGGGGGTGGGCTAGCGGAGCCCCTTTCCTACGAGCAGTACTTC.

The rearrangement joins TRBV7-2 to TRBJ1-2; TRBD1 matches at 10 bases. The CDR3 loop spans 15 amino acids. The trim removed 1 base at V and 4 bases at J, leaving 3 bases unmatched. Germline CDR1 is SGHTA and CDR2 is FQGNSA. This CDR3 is CASSLGQGAGYGYTF. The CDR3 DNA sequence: TGTGCCAGCAGCTTAGGACAGGGGGCGGGCTATGGCTACACCTTC. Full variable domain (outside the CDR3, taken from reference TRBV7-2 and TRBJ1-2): GAGVSQSPSNKVTEKGKDVELRCDPISGHTALYWYRQSLGQGLEFLIYFQGNSAPDKSGLPSDRFSAERTGGSVSTLTIQRTQQEDSAVYLCASSLGQGAGYGYTFGSGTRLTVV.

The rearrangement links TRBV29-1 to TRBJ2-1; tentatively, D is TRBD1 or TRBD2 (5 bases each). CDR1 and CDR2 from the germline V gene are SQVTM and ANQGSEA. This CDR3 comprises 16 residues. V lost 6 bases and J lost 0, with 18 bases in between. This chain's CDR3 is CSVVGTAADSYNEQFF. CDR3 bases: TGCAGCGTCGTAGGGACGGCTGCAGACTCCTACAATGAGCAGTTCTTC.

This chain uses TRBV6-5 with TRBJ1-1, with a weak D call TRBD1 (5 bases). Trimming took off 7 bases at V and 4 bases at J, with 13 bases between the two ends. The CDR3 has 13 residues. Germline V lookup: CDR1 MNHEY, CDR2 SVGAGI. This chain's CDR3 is CASMLQGGTEAFF. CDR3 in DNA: TGTGCCAGCATGCTTCAGGGTGGCACTGAAGCTTTCTTT.

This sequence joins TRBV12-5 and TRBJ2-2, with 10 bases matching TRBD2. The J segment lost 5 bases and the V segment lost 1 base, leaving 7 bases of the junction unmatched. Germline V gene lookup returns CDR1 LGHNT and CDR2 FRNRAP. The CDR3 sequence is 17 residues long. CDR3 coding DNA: TGTGCTAGTGGTTTGGAAAGAGCTAGCGGGAGTACCGGGGAGCTGTTTTTT. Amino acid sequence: CASGLERASGSTGELFF.

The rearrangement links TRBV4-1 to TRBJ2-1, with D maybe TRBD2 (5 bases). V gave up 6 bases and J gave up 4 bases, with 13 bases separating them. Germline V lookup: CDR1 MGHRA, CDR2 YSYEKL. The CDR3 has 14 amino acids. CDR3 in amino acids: CASSRPTSYNEQFF. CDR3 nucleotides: TGCGCCAGCAGTCGCCCCACTAGTTACAATGAGCAGTTCTTC.

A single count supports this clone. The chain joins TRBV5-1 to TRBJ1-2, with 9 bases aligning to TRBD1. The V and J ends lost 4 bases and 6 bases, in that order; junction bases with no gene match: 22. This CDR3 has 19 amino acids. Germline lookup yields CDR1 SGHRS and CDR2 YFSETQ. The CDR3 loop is CASSPFFSRTGASPHGYTF. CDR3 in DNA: TGCGCCAGCAGCCCCTTTTTTTCCCGGACAGGGGCTTCTCCCCATGGCTACACCTTC.

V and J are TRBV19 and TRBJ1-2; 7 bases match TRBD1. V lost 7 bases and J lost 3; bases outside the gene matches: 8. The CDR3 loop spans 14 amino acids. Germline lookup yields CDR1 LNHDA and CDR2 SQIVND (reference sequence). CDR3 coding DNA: TGTGCCAGTAAGAGAACAGGGGCCTACTATGGCTACACCTTC. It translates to CASKRTGAYYGYTF.

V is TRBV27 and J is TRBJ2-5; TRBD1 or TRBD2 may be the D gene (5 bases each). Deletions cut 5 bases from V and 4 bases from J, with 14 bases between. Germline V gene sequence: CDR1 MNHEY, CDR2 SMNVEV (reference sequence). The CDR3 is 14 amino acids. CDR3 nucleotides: TGTGCCAGCAGTCTCACCGGGGCTCGAGAGACCCAGTACTTC. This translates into CASSLTGARETQYF.

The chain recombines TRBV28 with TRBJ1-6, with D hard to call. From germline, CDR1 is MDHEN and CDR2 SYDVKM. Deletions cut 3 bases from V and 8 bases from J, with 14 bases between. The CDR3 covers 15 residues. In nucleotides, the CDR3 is TGTGCCAGCAGTTTTGGGTTCAGTTCCCATTCACCCCTCCACTTT. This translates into CASSFGFSSHSPLHF. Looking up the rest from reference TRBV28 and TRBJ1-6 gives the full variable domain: DVKVTQSSRYLVKRTGEKVFLECVQDMDHENMFWYRQDPGLGLRLIYFSYDVKMKEKGDIPEGYSVSREKKERFSLILESASTNQTSMYLCASSFGFSSHSPLHFGNGTRLTVT.

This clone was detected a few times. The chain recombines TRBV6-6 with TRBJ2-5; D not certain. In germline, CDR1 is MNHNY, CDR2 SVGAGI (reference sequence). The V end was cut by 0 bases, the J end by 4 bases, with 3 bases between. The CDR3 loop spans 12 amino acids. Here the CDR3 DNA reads TGTGCCAGCAGTTACTCATTAGAGACCCAGTACTTC. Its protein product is CASSYSLETQYF.

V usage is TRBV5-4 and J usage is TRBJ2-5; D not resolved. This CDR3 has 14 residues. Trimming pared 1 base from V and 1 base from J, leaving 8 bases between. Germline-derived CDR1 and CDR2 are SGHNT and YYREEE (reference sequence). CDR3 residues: CASSLKSTQETQYF. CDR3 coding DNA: TGTGCCAGCAGCTTGAAGTCTACCCAAGAGACCCAGTACTTC.

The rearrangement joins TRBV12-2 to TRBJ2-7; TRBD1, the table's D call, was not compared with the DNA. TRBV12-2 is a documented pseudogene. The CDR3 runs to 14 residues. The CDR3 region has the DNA TGTGCAAGTCGACCAGGGAAATATTGCTACGAGCAGTACTTC. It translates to CASRPGKYCYEQYF.

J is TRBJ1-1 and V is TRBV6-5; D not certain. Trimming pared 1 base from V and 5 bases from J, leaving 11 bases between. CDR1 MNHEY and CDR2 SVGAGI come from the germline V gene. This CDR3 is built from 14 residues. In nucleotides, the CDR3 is TGTGCCAGCAGTTACTTCCTCGAGGCGACTGAAGCTTTCTTT. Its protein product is CASSYFLEATEAFF.

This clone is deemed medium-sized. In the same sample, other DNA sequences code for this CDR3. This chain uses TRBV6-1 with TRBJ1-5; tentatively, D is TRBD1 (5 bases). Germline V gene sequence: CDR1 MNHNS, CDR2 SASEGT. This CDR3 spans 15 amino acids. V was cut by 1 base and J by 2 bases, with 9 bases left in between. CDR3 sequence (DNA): TGTGCCAGCAGTGAAGTGGGGCGGGGCAATCAGCCCCAGCATTTT. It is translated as CASSEVGRGNQPQHF.